The 16 T cell receptor beta chains given below trace back to one sample, sequenced in a study of somatic mutations in cytotoxic T cells in rheumatoid arthritis. Using immunoSEQ multiplex PCR, the repertoire was profiled, and TCRdb retains in-frame clones only, with some absent. The table records 35,000 to 40,000 clones, under 90% of them present only once. Source material: CD8+ T cells sorted from blood. The source of these receptors is a man in his forties in good health.

The J gene is TRBJ1-1, the V gene TRBV11-2, with D possibly being TRBD1 (5 bases). Germline CDR1 and CDR2: SGHAT and FQNNGV. The CDR3 sequence is 14 residues long. Deletions cut 5 bases from V and 4 bases from J, with 14 bases between. The CDR3 DNA follows: TGTGCCAGCAGCGGGGGAGGGAGGGGCACTGAAGCTTTCTTT. Residues: CASSGGGRGTEAFF.

The rearrangement uses TRBV7-8 and TRBJ2-7; 12 positions match TRBD1. V lost 5 bases and J lost 7; bases outside the gene matches: 6. Germline V lookup: CDR1 SGHVS, CDR2 FQNEAQ. This CDR3 comprises 14 residues. CDR3 sequence (DNA): TGTGCCAGCAGCCGGGACAGGGGGCTGAGGGAGCAGTACTTC. It is translated as CASSRDRGLREQYF.

This chain joins TRBV5-3 and TRBJ2-1, with D possibly matching TRBD2 (7 bases). TRBV5-3 is reported as an ORF; its role is uncertain. V shed 7 bases and J shed 8 bases, with 28 bases lying between them. This CDR3 region has 17 residues. CDR3: CARQGRGRHRVNDEQFF. In DNA form, the CDR3 reads TGTGCCAGACAGGGGCGGGGGCGCCACAGGGTCAATGATGAGCAGTTCTTC.

The chain combines TRBV27 with TRBJ2-7; D tentatively fits TRBD1 or TRBD2 (5 bases each). The V gene's germline CDR1 is MNHEY and CDR2 SMNVEV (reference sequence). The CDR3 spans 14 residues. The V gene lost 8 bases and the J gene lost 0 bases, with 14 bases spanning the gap. CDR3 DNA sequence: TGTGCCAGCGCAGGGACGGCGAGCTCCTACGAGCAGTACTTC. Translation: CASAGTASSYEQYF.

This chain joins TRBV7-3 and TRBJ2-1; D gene ambiguous. In germline, CDR1 is SGHTA, CDR2 FQGTGA. There are 13 residues in the CDR3. V was trimmed by 4 bases and J by 5 bases, leaving 9 bases between them. CDR3 residues: CASSWAQNNEQFF. In DNA, the CDR3 is TGTGCCAGCAGCTGGGCCCAAAACAATGAGCAGTTCTTC.

This clone occurred a few times. The V gene is TRBV7-2, the J gene TRBJ2-7; D gene unclear. V lost 5 bases and J lost 2, with 13 bases in between. The CDR3 totals 14 residues. CDR1 SGHTA and CDR2 FQGNSA come from the germline V gene. CDR3 sequence: CASSPGQEAYEQYF. DNA for the CDR3: TGTGCCAGCAGCCCTGGGCAGGAAGCCTACGAGCAGTACTTC.

The J gene is TRBJ2-1, the V gene TRBV21-1; TRBD2, as called in the table, went unchecked against the DNA. TRBV21-1 is annotated as a pseudogene. CDR3 size: 16 residues. The CDR3 sequence: CASSKGQREGYNEQFF. In nucleotides, the CDR3 is TGTGCCAGCAGCAAAGGGCAGCGGGAGGGCTACAATGAGCAGTTCTTC.

This sequence joins TRBV9 and TRBJ2-1, with 8 bases that match TRBD2. The germline CDR1 and CDR2 sequences are SGDLS and YYNGEE. V dropped 3 bases and J dropped 0; count of bases not matched to a gene: 5. The CDR3 has 16 amino acids. As DNA, the CDR3 is TGTGCCAGCAGCGCATCACTAGCGGACTCCTACAATGAGCAGTTCTTC. This translates into CASSASLADSYNEQFF.

The chain couples TRBV28 to TRBJ2-2; the match to TRBD1 covers 8 bases. This CDR3 comprises 14 residues. Germline CDR1 MDHEN, CDR2 SYDVKM. V gave up 8 bases and J gave up 7 bases; unmatched junction bases: 9. The CDR3 loop reads CASLGQAMVGELFF. In DNA, the CDR3 is TGTGCCAGCCTGGGACAGGCTATGGTCGGGGAGCTGTTTTTT. Using reference TRBV28 and TRBJ2-2 for the parts outside the CDR3, the full variable domain is DVKVTQSSRYLVKRTGEKVFLECVQDMDHENMFWYRQDPGLGLRLIYFSYDVKMKEKGDIPEGYSVSREKKERFSLILESASTNQTSMYLCASLGQAMVGELFFGEGSRLTVL.

This clone appeared a few times. The V gene is TRBV10-3, the J gene TRBJ1-3; D ambiguous. V lost 0 bases and J lost 0, with 6 bases in between. There are 15 residues in the CDR3. Germline values: CDR1 ENHRY, CDR2 SYGVKD. The CDR3 nucleotides read TGTGCCATCAGTGAGTCGGTCGGCTCTGGAAACACCATATATTTT. Encoded protein: CAISESVGSGNTIYF.

The J gene is TRBJ2-7, the V gene TRBV27; the D is unclear. V gave up 2 bases and J gave up 3 bases, with 14 bases separating them. CDR1 is MNHEY, CDR2 SMNVEV, per germline (reference sequence). This CDR3 has 15 residues. DNA of the CDR3: TGTGCCAGCAGTTTAGGCGGCGGATCCCACTACGAGCAGTACTTC. This gives the protein CASSLGGGSHYEQYF.

This chain links TRBV28 with TRBJ2-3; 10 nucleotides agree with TRBD1. V lost 5 bases, J lost 6 bases, and 11 bases stayed unmatched. CDR3 length: 16 amino acids. CDR1 is MDHEN and CDR2 is SYDVKM in the germline V gene. CDR3 in amino acids: CASSQPGQGFMDTQYF. The CDR3 coding sequence is TGTGCCAGCAGTCAGCCGGGACAGGGGTTCATGGATACGCAGTATTTT.

The chain carries TRBV14 and TRBJ1-2; maybe TRBD1 (5 bases). Germline V lookup: CDR1 SGHDN, CDR2 FVKESK. Trimming took 2 bases from V and 0 from J, leaving 19 bases between them. The CDR3 length is 18 residues. CDR3 DNA sequence: TGTGCCAGCAGCCAACTTGGGACCGAAGGGACCTCTAACTATGGCTACACCTTC. This sequence encodes CASSQLGTEGTSNYGYTF.

This chain joins TRBV27 and TRBJ1-2; 7 nucleotides agree with TRBD1. The CDR3 loop spans 15 amino acids. Germline lookup yields CDR1 MNHEY and CDR2 SMNVEV (reference sequence). V shed 8 bases, J shed 4 bases, and the junction held 13 bases outside the gene matches. CDR3 nucleotides: TGTGCCAGCGGACGCAGGGGGAGCGGTCTCTATGGCTACACCTTC. Encoded protein: CASGRRGSGLYGYTF.

V is TRBV15 and J is TRBJ1-4; TRBD1 might be the D (5 bases). The CDR3 length is 16 residues. V gave up 3 bases and J gave up 5 bases, with 16 bases separating them. Germline V gene lookup returns CDR1 LNHNV and CDR2 YYDKDF (reference sequence). Written as DNA, the CDR3 is TGTGCCACCAGCAGCGTTTCGACGGGGGGAAATGAAAAACTGTTTTTT. Translation gives CATSSVSTGGNEKLFF.

This clone was detected a few times. The chain is built from TRBV4-1 and TRBJ2-2; D not certain. This CDR3 has 16 residues. V lost 5 bases to trimming and J lost 8 bases, with 21 bases between them. Germline V gives CDR1 MGHRA, CDR2 YSYEKL. The CDR3 sequence is CASSTTTYSAAGELFF. As DNA, the CDR3 is TGCGCCAGCAGCACAACAACTTACAGCGCAGCTGGGGAGCTGTTTTTT.